This T cell receptor (beta chain) was sequenced for a study of OX40 agonist ivuxolimab in advanced cancers. Per germline, CDR1 MGHRA and CDR2 YSYEKL. Trimming at V came to 0 bases and at J to 1 base, leaving 3 bases not matched to a gene. This CDR3 contains 18 residues. TCRdb's copy holds only in-frame clones and misses some; the assay was immunoSEQ multiplex PCR. The table has about 83,000 clones, roughly 85% seen once. Study-wide results and limits: The mean number of expanded clones was higher in CD8+ T cells than in CD4+.

This clone occurred once. No antigen is known for it. Systemic immunosuppression or autoimmune disease history was grounds to exclude patients. This clonotype was obtained from an adult with an advanced solid tumor such as melanoma, head and neck, liver or kidney cancer. The chain links TRBV4-1 to TRBJ2-6; 10 positions agree with TRBD1. The source was CD4+ or CD8+ T cells sorted from blood, collected in a trial of the OX40 agonist ivuxolimab. The CDR3 reads CASSQEGQGKSGANVLTF. CDR3 DNA: TGCGCCAGCAGCCAAGAGGGACAGGGGAAATCTGGGGCCAACGTCCTGACTTTC.